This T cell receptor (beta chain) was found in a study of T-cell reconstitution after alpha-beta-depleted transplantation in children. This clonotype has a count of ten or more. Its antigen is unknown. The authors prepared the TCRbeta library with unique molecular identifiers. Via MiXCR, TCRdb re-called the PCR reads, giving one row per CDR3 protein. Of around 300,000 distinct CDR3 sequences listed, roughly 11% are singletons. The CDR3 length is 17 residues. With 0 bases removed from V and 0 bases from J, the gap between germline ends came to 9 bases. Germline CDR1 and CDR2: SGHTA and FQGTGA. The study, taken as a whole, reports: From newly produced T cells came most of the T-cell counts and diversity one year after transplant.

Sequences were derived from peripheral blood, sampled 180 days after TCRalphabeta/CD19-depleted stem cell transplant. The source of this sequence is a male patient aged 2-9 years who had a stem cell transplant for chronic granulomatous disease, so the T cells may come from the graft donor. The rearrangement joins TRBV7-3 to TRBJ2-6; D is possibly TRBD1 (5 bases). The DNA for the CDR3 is TGTGCCAGCAGCTTAACGGGGCGGAACTCTGGGGCCAACGTCCTGACTTTC. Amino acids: CASSLTGRNSGANVLTF.